One sample yielded the 6 T cell receptor beta chains listed below, sequenced in a study. Tregs were sorted as CD4+CD25+CD127-/low cells. TCRdb passed the 5' RACE reads through MiXCR, listing each CDR3 protein once. The sample has fewer than 75,000 distinct CDR3 sequences, less than 30% seen once. The sequenced material came from tumor-infiltrating Tregs sorted from the breast tumor. The receptors stem from a female donor with breast cancer.

About this clonotype itself: Without the conserved terminal phenylalanine or tryptophan, this CDR3 likely stems from a read error. The chain couples TRBV6-2 or TRBV6-3 to TRBJ2-1, with D possibly being TRBD1 or TRBD2 (6 bases each). There are 17 residues in the CDR3. Germline CDR1 and CDR2: MNHEY and SVGEGT. V was cut by 0 bases and J by 2 bases, with 14 bases left in between. DNA for the CDR3: TGTGCCAGCAGTTACTCGAGGGGGGCTAGGGCCTACAATGAGCAGTTCCTC. It yields the protein CASSYSRGARAYNEQFL.

This chain uses TRBV7-9 with TRBJ1-1, with D perhaps TRBD1 (6 bases). The CDR3 sequence is 14 residues long. Trimming pared 5 bases from V and 11 bases from J, leaving 21 bases between. Germline V gene lookup returns CDR1 SEHNR and CDR2 FQNEAQ (reference sequence). CDR3: CASSAGQRGVRAFF. The CDR3, as DNA: TGTGCCAGCAGCGCAGGACAGCGCGGCGTGCGGGCTTTCTTT.

For the CDR3, the DNA is TGTGCCAGCAGCCGCCCCGGGGCCCTGGATACGCAGTATTTT. This codes for CASSRPGALDTQYF. The J gene is TRBJ2-3, the V gene TRBV7-2; the D call may be TRBD1 or TRBD2 (5 bases each). CDR1 and CDR2 (germline): SGHTA, FQGNSA. V gave up 5 bases and J gave up 6 bases, with 15 bases separating them. The CDR3 sequence is 14 residues long.

There are a few counts of this clonotype. This sequence joins TRBV5-1 and TRBJ2-1; 11 nucleotides line up with TRBD2. The CDR3 runs 15 residues. The germline CDR1 and CDR2 sequences are SGHRS and YFSETQ. With V trimmed by 4 bases and J by 5 bases, 5 bases remained unmatched. The CDR3 sequence: CASSLSGGADNEQFF. The CDR3 DNA reads TGCGCCAGCAGCCTTAGCGGGGGGGCTGACAATGAGCAGTTCTTC.

This clonotype has only a few counts. The chain is built from TRBV7-9 and TRBJ2-2, with 13 bases matching TRBD2. Trimming took 3 bases from V and 6 from J; bases not matched to a gene: 4. The germline V gene has CDR1 SEHNR and CDR2 FQNEAQ (reference sequence). This CDR3 region has 16 residues. The CDR3 reads CASSLGLAGRAGELFF. As DNA, the CDR3 is TGTGCCAGCAGCTTGGGACTAGCGGGACGTGCCGGGGAGCTGTTTTTT.

This chain connects TRBV6-2 or TRBV6-3 to TRBJ2-7, with 7 bases that match TRBD1. The V gene end was trimmed by 2 bases and the J gene end by 6 bases; junction bases not matched to a gene: 4. There are 13 residues in the CDR3. CDR1 is MNHEY, CDR2 SVGEGT, per germline. The CDR3 protein is CASSYGTGAEQYF. CDR3 bases: TGTGCCAGCAGTTACGGAACAGGGGCCGAGCAGTACTTC.